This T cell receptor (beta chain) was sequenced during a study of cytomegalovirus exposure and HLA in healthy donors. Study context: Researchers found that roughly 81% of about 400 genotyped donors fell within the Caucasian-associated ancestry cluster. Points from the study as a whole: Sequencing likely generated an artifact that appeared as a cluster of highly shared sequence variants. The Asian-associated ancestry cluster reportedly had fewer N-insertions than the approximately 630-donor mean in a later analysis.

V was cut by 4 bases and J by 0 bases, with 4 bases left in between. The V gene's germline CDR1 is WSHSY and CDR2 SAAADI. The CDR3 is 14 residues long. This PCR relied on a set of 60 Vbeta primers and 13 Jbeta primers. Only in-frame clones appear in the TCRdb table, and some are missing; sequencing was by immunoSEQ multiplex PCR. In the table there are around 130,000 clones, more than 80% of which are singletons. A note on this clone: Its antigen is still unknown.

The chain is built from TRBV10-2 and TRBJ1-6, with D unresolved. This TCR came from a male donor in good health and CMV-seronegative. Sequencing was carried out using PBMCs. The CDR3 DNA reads TGCGCCAGCAGTGGCAGCTCCTATAATTCACCCCTCCACTTT. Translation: CASSGSSYNSPLHF.